This record looks at one TCR beta chain sequence and its context. Its antigen is unknown. Generated by immunoSEQ multiplex PCR, the TCRdb table keeps only in-frame clones and is missing some. In the table there are 100,000 to 150,000 clones, nearly 90% of which are singletons. The data originate from a study of cytomegalovirus exposure and HLA in healthy donors. Points from the study as a whole: Subsequent analysis showed first-cohort TCR clusters tending to co-occur in 120 or so validation repertoires.

CDR3 size: 17 residues. Germline CDR1 reads SGHRS; CDR2 reads YFSETQ. Trimming cost V 0 bases and J 4 bases; bases outside gene matches: 5. This clonotype originated in a young woman in good health and CMV-seronegative. Sequenced material: PBMCs. V and J are TRBV5-1 and TRBJ2-1, with 12 positions matching TRBD2. This chain's CDR3 is CASSLGLAGAGYNEQFF. The CDR3 DNA reads TGCGCCAGCAGCTTGGGACTAGCGGGAGCGGGTTACAATGAGCAGTTCTTC.